A selection of T cell receptor beta chains follows, all from one sample in a study of chemoradiotherapy in HPV16-positive cancers. Generated by immunoSEQ multiplex PCR, the TCRdb table keeps only in-frame clones and is missing some. The table records roughly 4,900 clones, about 91% of them present only once. The sample was tumor tissue, taken from a patient who underwent chemoradiotherapy. The receptor source for this set is a human donor with HPV-associated anogenital cancer. CDR3s include the opening cysteine and the closing phenylalanine or tryptophan. The order of the fields is CDR3 protein, V gene, J gene.

CASSQDRGGPGSSVF	TRBV4-3	TRBJ2-2
CATTSWKGYEQYF	TRBV28	TRBJ2-7
CSAPGEGIQYF	TRBV20-1	TRBJ2-4
CASSDPEQGASWEQYF	TRBV7-9	TRBJ2-7
CASSSYPRDLAYEQYF	TRBV11-1	TRBJ2-7
CASSFITGSRMNTEAFF	TRBV28	TRBJ1-1
CASSQGGSGQRGETQYF	TRBV4-2	TRBJ2-5
CASSEGDRDEQYF	TRBV9	TRBJ2-7
CASSLWGTGDWGNIQYF	TRBV5-8	TRBJ2-4
CASSDPLMNTEAFF	TRBV9	TRBJ1-1
CSTTGLEGEKLFF	TRBV29-1	TRBJ1-4
CASSLGQGHETGYTF	TRBV18	TRBJ1-2
CASSLATRYEQYF	TRBV7-9	TRBJ2-7
CASSAGLAGGNTQYF	TRBV9	TRBJ2-3
CASSTGWKGANYGYTF	TRBV27	TRBJ1-2
CASSLWSGARQETQYF	TRBV28	TRBJ2-5
CASSSRQGEVYEQYF	TRBV5-4	TRBJ2-7
CASSQYYNEQFF	TRBV5-6	TRBJ2-1
CASGTGGNPNTGELFF	TRBV2	TRBJ2-2
CASSLDQVRGETQYF	TRBV11-2	TRBJ2-5
CASSLSLASHNEQFF	TRBV27	TRBJ2-1
CASSLAEGDTQYF	TRBV7-6	TRBJ2-3
CAWSRGGYGYTF	TRBV30	TRBJ1-2
CASSPSLMGGGDNEQFF	TRBV4-2	TRBJ2-1
CAWSGRRGGRQETQYF	TRBV30	TRBJ2-5
CASSAGFNQPQHF	TRBV6-6	TRBJ1-5
CAWSFEVRETQYF	TRBV30	TRBJ2-5
CASSWGVNQPQHF	TRBV5-6	TRBJ1-5
CASSYSGQGYGYTF	TRBV6-5	TRBJ1-2
CACVTVRGEGTDTQYF	TRBV2	TRBJ2-3
CASRHHQGTGGWNTEAFF	TRBV19	TRBJ1-1
CAIRGLGNQPQHF	TRBV10-3	TRBJ1-5
CASSPTGGYTGELFF	TRBV5-1	TRBJ2-2
CASSFREGNTIYF	TRBV27	TRBJ1-3
CASGGQDRAGYEQYF	TRBV6-5	TRBJ2-7
CASSETGTSNEQYF	TRBV2	TRBJ2-7
CAISEPSGTGIKGAQYF	TRBV10-3	TRBJ2-5
CASSVGGPYNEQFF	TRBV9	TRBJ2-1
CASSSGLSNEQFF	TRBV5-6	TRBJ2-1
CASSENGQETQYF	TRBV6-1	TRBJ2-5
CASSPEGAVRRETQYF	TRBV7-6	TRBJ2-5
CASRGTARGGEQYF	TRBV5-6	TRBJ2-7
CASSLQGARMLADTQYF	TRBV7-2	TRBJ2-3
CASIRGQTYSGANVLTF	TRBV19	TRBJ2-6
CASSRGNQPQHF	TRBV7-9	TRBJ1-5
CASSSLANTIYF	TRBV5-6	TRBJ1-3
CASSPPNNEKLFF	TRBV18	TRBJ1-4
CASSLLRLNVKDRGNGYTF	TRBV14	TRBJ1-2
CASGLGQEAFF	TRBV12-5	TRBJ1-1
CASRYNSGNTIYF	TRBV27	TRBJ1-3
CASSQLPSGTDTQYF	TRBV4-3	TRBJ2-3
CASSRSGQGINGYTF	TRBV27	TRBJ1-2